The clone carrying this T cell receptor beta chain was picked up one time. The data were obtained in a study of T cell responses to AZD1222 COVID-19 vaccine. CDR3 length: 21 amino acids. V lost 6 bases to trimming and J lost 5 bases, with 34 bases between them. Germline V CDR1 and CDR2: WNHNN, SYGVQD (reference sequence). Here immunoSEQ multiplex PCR was the method, and the copy in TCRdb shows in-frame clones only, minus some. The sample lists about 180,000 clones, about nine tenths occurring once. The gene calls are TRBV10-1 and TRBJ2-2, with a possible D match to TRBD1 (7 bases). Sequencing was performed on peripheral blood, taken 28 days after the second AZD1222 dose. The TCR was taken from an adult who received the AZD1222 COVID-19 vaccine. CDR3 nucleotides: TGCGCCAGCAGGGTATCAGGGGGGTGCCTAGCGAAGCTTGTTGGGACCGGGGAGCTGTTTTTT. This codes for CASRVSGGCLAKLVGTGELFF.